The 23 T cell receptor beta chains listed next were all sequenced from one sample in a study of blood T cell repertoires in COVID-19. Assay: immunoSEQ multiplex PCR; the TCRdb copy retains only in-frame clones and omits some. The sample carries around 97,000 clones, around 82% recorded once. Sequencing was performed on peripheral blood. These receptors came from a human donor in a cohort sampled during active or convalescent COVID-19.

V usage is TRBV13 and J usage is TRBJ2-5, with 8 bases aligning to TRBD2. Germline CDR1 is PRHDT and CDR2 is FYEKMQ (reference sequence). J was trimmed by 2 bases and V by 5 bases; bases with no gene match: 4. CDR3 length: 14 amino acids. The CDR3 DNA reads TGTGCCAGCAGCGCGGCGGGGGGTCAAGAGACCCAGTACTTC. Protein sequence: CASSAAGGQETQYF.

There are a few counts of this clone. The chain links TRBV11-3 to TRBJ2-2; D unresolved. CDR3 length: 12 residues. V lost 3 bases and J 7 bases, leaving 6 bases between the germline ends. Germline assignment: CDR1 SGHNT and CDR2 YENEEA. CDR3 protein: CASSFRFGELFF. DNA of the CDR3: TGTGCCAGCAGCTTTAGATTCGGGGAGCTGTTTTTT. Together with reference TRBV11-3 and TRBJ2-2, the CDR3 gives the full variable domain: EAGVVQSPRYKIIEKKQPVAFWCNPISGHNTLYWYLQNLGQGPELLIRYENEEAVDDSQLPKDRFSAERLKGVDSTLKIQPAELGDSAVYLCASSFRFGELFFGEGSRLTVL.

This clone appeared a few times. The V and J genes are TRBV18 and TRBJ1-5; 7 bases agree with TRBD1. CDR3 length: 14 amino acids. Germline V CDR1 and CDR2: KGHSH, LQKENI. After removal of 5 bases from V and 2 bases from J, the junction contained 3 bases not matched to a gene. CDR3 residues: CASSRGGGNQPQHF. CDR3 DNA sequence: TGTGCCAGCTCAAGAGGGGGCGGCAATCAGCCCCAGCATTTT. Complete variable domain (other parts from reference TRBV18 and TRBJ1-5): NAGVMQNPRHLVRRRGQEARLRCSPMKGHSHVYWYRQLPEEGLKFMVYLQKENIIDESGMPKERFSAEFPKEGPSILRIQQVVRGDSAAYFCASSRGGGNQPQHFGDGTRLSIL.

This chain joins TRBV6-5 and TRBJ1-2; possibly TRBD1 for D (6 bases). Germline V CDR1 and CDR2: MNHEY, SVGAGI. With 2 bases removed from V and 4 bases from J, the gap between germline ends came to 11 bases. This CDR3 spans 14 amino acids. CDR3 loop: CASSYDDRPYGYTF. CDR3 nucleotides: TGTGCCAGCAGTTACGATGACAGGCCCTATGGCTACACCTTC.

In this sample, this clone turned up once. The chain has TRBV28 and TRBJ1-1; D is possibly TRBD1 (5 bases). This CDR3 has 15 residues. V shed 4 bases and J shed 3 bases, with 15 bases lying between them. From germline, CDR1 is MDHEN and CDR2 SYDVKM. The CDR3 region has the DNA TGTGCCAGCAGTTCTACAGGATGGGGGGACACTGAAGCTTTCTTT. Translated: CASSSTGWGDTEAFF.

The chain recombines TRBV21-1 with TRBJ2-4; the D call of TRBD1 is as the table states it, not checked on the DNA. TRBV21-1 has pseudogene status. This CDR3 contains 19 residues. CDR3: CASSKAPARGRDRLNIQYF. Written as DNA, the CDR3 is TGTGCCAGCAGCAAAGCTCCGGCCAGGGGCAGGGATAGATTGAACATTCAGTACTTC.

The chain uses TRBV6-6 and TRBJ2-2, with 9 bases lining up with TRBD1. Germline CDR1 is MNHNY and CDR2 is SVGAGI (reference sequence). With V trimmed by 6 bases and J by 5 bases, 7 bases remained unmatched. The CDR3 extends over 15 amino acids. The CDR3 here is CASSLTGGRTGELFF. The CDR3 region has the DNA TGTGCCAGCAGCCTCACAGGGGGCAGGACCGGGGAGCTGTTTTTT.

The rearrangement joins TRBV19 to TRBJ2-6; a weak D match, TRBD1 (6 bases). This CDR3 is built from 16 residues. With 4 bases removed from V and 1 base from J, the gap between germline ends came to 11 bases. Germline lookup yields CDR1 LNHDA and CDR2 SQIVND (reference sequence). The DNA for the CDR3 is TGTGCCAGTAGTAAATTACAGGGTTCTGGGGCCAACGTCCTGACTTTC. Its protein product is CASSKLQGSGANVLTF.

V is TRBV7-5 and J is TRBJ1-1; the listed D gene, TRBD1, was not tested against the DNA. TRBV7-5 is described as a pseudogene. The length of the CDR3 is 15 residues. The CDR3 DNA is TGTGCCAGAAGCTTACCCCAGGGGATGAACACTGAAGCTTTCTTT. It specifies CARSLPQGMNTEAFF.

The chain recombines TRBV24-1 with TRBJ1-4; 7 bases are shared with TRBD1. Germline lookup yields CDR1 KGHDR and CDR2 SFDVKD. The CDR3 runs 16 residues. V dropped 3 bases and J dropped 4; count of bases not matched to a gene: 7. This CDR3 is CATSDQGQDLNEKLFF. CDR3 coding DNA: TGTGCCACCAGTGATCAAGGACAGGATCTTAATGAAAAACTGTTTTTT.

As DNA, the CDR3 is TGTGCCAGCTCACCCTCGACAGAGGCGCAAGAGACCCAGTACTTC. Its protein is CASSPSTEAQETQYF. This chain uses TRBV18 with TRBJ2-5; D perhaps matches TRBD1 (5 bases). Trimming pared 3 bases from V and 2 bases from J, leaving 13 bases between. This CDR3 is built from 15 residues. The V gene's germline CDR1 is KGHSH and CDR2 LQKENI. Full variable domain (missing parts from reference TRBV18 and TRBJ2-5): NAGVMQNPRHLVRRRGQEARLRCSPMKGHSHVYWYRQLPEEGLKFMVYLQKENIIDESGMPKERFSAEFPKEGPSILRIQQVVRGDSAAYFCASSPSTEAQETQYFGPGTRLLVL.

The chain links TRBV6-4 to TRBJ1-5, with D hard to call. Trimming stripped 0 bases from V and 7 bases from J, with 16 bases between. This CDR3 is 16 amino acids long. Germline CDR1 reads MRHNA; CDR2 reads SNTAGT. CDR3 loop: CASSDSGPGGEQPQHF. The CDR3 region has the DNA TGTGCCAGCAGTGACTCGGGCCCGGGCGGGGAGCAGCCCCAGCATTTT.

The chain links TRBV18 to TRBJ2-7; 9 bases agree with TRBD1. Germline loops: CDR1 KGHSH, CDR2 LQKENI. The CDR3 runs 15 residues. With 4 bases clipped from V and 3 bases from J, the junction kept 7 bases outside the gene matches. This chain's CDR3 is CASSLEQGAGYEQYF. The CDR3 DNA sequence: TGTGCCAGCTCACTAGAACAGGGGGCAGGCTACGAGCAGTACTTC.

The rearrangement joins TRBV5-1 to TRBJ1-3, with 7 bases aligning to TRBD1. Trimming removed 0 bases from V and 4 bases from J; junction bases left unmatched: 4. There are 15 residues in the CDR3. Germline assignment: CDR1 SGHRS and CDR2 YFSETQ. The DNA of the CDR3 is TGCGCCAGCAGCTTGGAGGGGGCGGACGGAAACACCATATATTTT. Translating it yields CASSLEGADGNTIYF.

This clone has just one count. CDR3 sequence: CASSLNRAGWDTEAFF. The DNA of the CDR3 is TGCGCCAGCAGCTTGAACAGGGCGGGTTGGGACACTGAAGCTTTCTTT. This rearrangement joins TRBV5-1 to TRBJ1-1, with D possibly TRBD1 on 6 matching bases. The CDR3 length is 16 residues. Germline CDR1 SGHRS, CDR2 YFSETQ. Deletions cut 1 base from V and 3 bases from J, with 16 bases between.

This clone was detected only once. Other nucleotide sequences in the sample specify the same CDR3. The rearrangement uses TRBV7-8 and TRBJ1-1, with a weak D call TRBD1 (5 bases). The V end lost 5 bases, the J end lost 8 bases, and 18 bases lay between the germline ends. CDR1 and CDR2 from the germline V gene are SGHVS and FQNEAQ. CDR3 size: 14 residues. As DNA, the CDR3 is TGTGCCAGCAGCCCTTTACTGCCCAGGGCCGAAGCTTTCTTT. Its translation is CASSPLLPRAEAFF.

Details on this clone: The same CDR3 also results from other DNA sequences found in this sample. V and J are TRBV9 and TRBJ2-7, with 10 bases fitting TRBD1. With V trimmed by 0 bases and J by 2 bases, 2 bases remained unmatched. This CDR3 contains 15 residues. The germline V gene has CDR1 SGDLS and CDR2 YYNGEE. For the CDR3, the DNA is TGTGCCAGCAGCGTAGCCGGGACAGGGGCCTACGAGCAGTACTTC. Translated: CASSVAGTGAYEQYF.

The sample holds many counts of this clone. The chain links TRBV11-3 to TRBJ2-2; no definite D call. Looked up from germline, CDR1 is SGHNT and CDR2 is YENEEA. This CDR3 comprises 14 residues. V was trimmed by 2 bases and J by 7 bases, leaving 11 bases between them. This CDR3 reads CASSLPFLSGELFF. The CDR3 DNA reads TGTGCCAGCAGCTTACCTTTTCTGAGCGGGGAGCTGTTTTTT.

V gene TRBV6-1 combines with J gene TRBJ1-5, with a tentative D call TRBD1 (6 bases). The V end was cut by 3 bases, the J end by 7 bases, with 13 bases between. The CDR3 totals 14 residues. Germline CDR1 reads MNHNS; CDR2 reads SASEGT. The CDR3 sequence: CASSDIQGWQPQHF. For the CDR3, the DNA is TGTGCCAGCAGTGACATACAGGGTTGGCAGCCCCAGCATTTT.

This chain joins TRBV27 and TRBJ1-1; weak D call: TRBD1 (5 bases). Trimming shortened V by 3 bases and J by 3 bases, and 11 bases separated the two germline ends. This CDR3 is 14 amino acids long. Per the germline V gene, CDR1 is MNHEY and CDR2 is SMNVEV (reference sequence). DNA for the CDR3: TGTGCCAGCAGTTTCTCCGGGGGAGACACTGAAGCTTTCTTT. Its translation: CASSFSGGDTEAFF.

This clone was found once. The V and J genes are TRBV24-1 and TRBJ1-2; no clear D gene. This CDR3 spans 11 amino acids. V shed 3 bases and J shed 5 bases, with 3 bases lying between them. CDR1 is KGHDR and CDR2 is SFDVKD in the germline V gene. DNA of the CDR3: TGTGCCACCAGTGATCCGTATGGCTACACCTTC. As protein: CATSDPYGYTF.

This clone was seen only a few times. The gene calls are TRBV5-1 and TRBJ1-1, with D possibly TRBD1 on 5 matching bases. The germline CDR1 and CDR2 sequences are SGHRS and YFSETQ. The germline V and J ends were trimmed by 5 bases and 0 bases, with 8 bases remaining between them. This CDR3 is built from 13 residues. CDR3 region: CASRAGMNTEAFF. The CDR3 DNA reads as TGCGCCAGCAGGGCAGGGATGAACACTGAAGCTTTCTTT.

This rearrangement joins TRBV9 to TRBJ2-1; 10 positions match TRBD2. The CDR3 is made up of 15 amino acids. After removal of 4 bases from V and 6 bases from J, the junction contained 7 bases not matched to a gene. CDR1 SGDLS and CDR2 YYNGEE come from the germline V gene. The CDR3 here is CASSTLAGPLNEQFF. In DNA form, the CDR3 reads TGTGCCAGCAGCACACTAGCGGGGCCTCTCAATGAGCAGTTCTTC.